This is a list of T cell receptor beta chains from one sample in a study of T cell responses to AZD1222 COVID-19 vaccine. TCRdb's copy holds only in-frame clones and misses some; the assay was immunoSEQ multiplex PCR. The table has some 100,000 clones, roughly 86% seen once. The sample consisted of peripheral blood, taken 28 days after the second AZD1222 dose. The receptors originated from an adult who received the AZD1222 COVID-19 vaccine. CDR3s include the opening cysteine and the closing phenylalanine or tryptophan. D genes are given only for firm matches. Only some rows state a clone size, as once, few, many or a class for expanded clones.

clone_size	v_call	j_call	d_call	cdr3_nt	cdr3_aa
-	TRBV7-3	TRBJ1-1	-	TGTGCCAGCAGCTTAACTTTTCATGCGGGGGCAGTGCCCACTGAAGCTTTCTTT	CASSLTFHAGAVPTEAFF
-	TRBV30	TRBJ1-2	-	TGTGCCTGGAGCGGACAGTACGGCAATGGCTACACCTTC	CAWSGQYGNGYTF
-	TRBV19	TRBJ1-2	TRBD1	TGTGCCAGTAGTCCAAGACAGGGGAATGGCTACACCTTC	CASSPRQGNGYTF
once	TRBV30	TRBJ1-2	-	TGTGCCTGGAGTGCTTACTCCGGGACAATCTATGGCTACACCTTC	CAWSAYSGTIYGYTF
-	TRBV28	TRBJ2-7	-	TGTGCCAGCAGTTCCCGCGGGCCCACCTACGAGCAGTACTTC	CASSSRGPTYEQYF
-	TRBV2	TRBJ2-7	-	TGTGCCAGCAAAAGGACCGCCTACGAGCAGTACTTC	CASKRTAYEQYF
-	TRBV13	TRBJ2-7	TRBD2	TGTGCCAGCAGCCGCCCCCTGCAGGGAGGGTACGAGCAGTACTTC	CASSRPLQGGYEQYF
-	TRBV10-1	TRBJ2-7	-	TGCGCCAGCAGTGAGTCGGGGGGGGGCGATTACCACGAGCAGTACTTC	CASSESGGGDYHEQYF
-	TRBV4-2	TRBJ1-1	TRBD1	TGTGCCAGCAGCAATCAACAGGGGGCAGACACTGAAGCTTTCTTT	CASSNQQGADTEAFF
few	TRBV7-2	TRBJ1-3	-	TGTGCCAGCAGCTTAATGGGGGGTATCTCTGGAAACACCATATATTTT	CASSLMGGISGNTIYF
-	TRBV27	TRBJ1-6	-	TGTGCCAGCAGTTTAAGGCAAAATAATTCACCCCTCCACTTT	CASSLRQNNSPLHF
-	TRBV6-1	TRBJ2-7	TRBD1	TGTGCCAGCAGTGAAAACCGGGACAGGGTGGGCTACGAGCAGTACTTC	CASSENRDRVGYEQYF
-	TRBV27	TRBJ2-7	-	TGTGCCAGCAGTTTAGCGGGGATAACCTACGAGCAGTACTTC	CASSLAGITYEQYF
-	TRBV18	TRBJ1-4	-	TGTGCCAGCTCCTCTACACCTCACGGTAATGAAAAACTGTTTTTT	CASSSTPHGNEKLFF
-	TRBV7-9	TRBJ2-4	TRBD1	TGTGCCAGCAGCTTGCAGGGGGCAGACATTCAGTACTTC	CASSLQGADIQYF
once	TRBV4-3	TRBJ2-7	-	TGCGCCAGCAGCCAAGAAATTCTTGCCCACGAGCAGTACTTC	CASSQEILAHEQYF
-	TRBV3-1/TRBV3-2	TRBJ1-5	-	TGTGCCAGCAGCCAAGGCGGGGGCAATCAGCCCCAGCATTTT	CASSQGGGNQPQHF
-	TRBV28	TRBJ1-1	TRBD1	TGTGCCAGCAACTTAGGAACCGGGACAGGGGGCCCAGCTTTCTTT	CASNLGTGTGGPAFF
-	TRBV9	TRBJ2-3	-	TGTGCCAGCAGCCCCCGGGGCTCTTTGGCGGATACGCAGTATTTT	CASSPRGSLADTQYF
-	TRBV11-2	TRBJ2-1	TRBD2	TGTGCCAGCAGCAGGAGCGGGGAGCGATGGGTTGAGCAGTTCTTC	CASSRSGERWVEQFF
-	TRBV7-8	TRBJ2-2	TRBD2	TGTGCCAGCAGCTTAGTGGGGAGTAGCGGGAGTACCGGGGAGCTGTTTTTT	CASSLVGSSGSTGELFF
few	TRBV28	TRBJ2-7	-	TGTGCCAGCAACGACTCAACGGGGCAGTACTTC	CASNDSTGQYF
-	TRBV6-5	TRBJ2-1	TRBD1	TGTGCCAGCAGATCCCCGGGACAGGGTCGGAATGAGCAGTTCTTC	CASRSPGQGRNEQFF
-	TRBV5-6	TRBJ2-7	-	TGTGCCAGCAGCTTACTCAGGGCCGAGCAGTACTTC	CASSLLRAEQYF
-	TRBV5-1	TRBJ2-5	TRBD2	TGCGCCAGCAGCCAAGGAGGAGCGGGAGCAGGAGAGACCCAGTACTTC	CASSQGGAGAGETQYF
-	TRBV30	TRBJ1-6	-	TGTGCCTGGAGTGTACAAGGTTGGGTGCCAAATTCACCCCTCCACTTT	CAWSVQGWVPNSPLHF
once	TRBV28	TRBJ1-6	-	TGTGCCAGCAGTCCAGGGGTTTTGGGTAATTCACCCCTCCACTTT	CASSPGVLGNSPLHF
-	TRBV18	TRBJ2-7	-	TGTGCCAGCTCACCTAGGGGGAAACACGAGCAGTACTTC	CASSPRGKHEQYF
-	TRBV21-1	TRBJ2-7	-	TGTGCCAGCAGCAAAGCTAGTATTAGGGTCGGGGAGCAGTACTTC	CASSKASIRVGEQYF
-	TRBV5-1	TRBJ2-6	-	TGCGCCAGCAGTTCGGGTACCCGGGCCAACGTCCTGACTTTC	CASSSGTRANVLTF
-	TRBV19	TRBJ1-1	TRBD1	TGTGCCAGTAGGGCGGGACAGGTGTGGACTGAAGCTTTCTTT	CASRAGQVWTEAFF
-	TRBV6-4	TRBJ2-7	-	TGTGCCAGCCTACCCCGGACGAAGCCCTACGAGCAGTACTTC	CASLPRTKPYEQYF